The source of this T cell receptor beta chain is a study of blood T cell repertoires in COVID-19. Looking at the study overall: The United States, Italy and Spain provided the acute and convalescent COVID-19 samples. T cells, B-cell-depleted T cells, or PBMCs provided the cDNA or gDNA that served as material.

The method was immunoSEQ multiplex PCR; TCRdb's version includes in-frame clones alone and lacks a portion of them. The table shows 150,000 to 200,000 clones, with 89% occurring only once. Sequencing was performed on peripheral blood. The receptor was isolated from a man aged 40-49 years with acute or convalescent COVID-19.

CDR3 DNA sequence: TGTGCCAGCAGCAGCAAGGGGGCAACTAATGAAAAACTGTTTTTT. Protein: CASSSKGATNEKLFF. The chain employs TRBV6-5 and TRBJ1-4; a weak D match, TRBD1 (6 bases). Trimming pared 6 bases from V and 0 bases from J, leaving 11 bases between. This CDR3 has 15 residues. Germline loops: CDR1 MNHEY, CDR2 SVGAGI.